Each of the 18 T cell receptor beta chains below was sequenced from the same sample in a study. TCRdb recomputed calls from the 5' RACE reads with MiXCR, one row per CDR3 protein. Seen here are about 46,000 distinct CDR3 sequences, around 28% observed once, and the top ten hold around 1.9%. The source material was naive CD4+ T cells sorted from blood. The subset here: naive CD4+ T cells, CD4+CD45RA+CD25-. The receptors here all came from a female donor with breast cancer.

This clonotype was counted a few times. The chain recombines TRBV6-1 with TRBJ1-5; 9 positions match TRBD1. The CDR3 runs to 14 residues. Germline V lookup: CDR1 MNHNS, CDR2 SASEGT. The J segment lost 5 bases and the V segment lost 6 bases, leaving 5 bases of the junction unmatched. CDR3 in amino acids: CASRDRGGDQPQHF. CDR3 coding DNA: TGTGCCAGCAGGGACAGGGGAGGGGATCAGCCCCAGCATTTT.

This clonotype was counted many times. This chain joins TRBV5-1 and TRBJ1-5; TRBD1 aligns across 9 bases. Germline CDR1 SGHRS, CDR2 YFSETQ. The V and J ends lost 4 bases and 5 bases, in that order; junction bases with no gene match: 7. This CDR3 spans 15 amino acids. CDR3 loop: CASSPGTGQDQPQHF. CDR3 nucleotides: TGCGCCAGCAGCCCCGGGACAGGGCAAGATCAGCCCCAGCATTTT.

This clonotype was seen a few times. The V call is TRBV7-3, the J call TRBJ1-1; D gene uncertain. The CDR3 has 11 residues. CDR1 SGHTA and CDR2 FQGTGA come from the germline V gene. The V end lost 5 bases, the J end lost 12 bases, and 13 bases lay between the germline ends. The CDR3 here is CASSPPGGSFF. In DNA form, the CDR3 reads TGTGCCAGCAGCCCACCTGGTGGCTCTTTCTTT.

The gene calls are TRBV9 and TRBJ2-7, with 10 bases matching TRBD2. CDR3 length: 14 residues. Trimming took 4 bases from V and 5 from J; bases not matched to a gene: 6. Germline V CDR1 and CDR2: SGDLS, YYNGEE. Here the CDR3 reads CASSTLAGVNEQYF. DNA of the CDR3: TGTGCCAGCAGCACCCTAGCGGGAGTTAACGAGCAGTACTTC. Supplemented by reference TRBV9 and TRBJ2-7, the full variable domain reads DSGVTQTPKHLITATGQRVTLRCSPRSGDLSVYWYQQSLDQGLQFLIQYYNGEERAKGNILERFSAQQFPDLHSELNLSSLELGDSALYFCASSTLAGVNEQYFGPGTRLTVT.

This clonotype has ten or more counts. J is TRBJ1-2 and V is TRBV20-1; D not resolved. The CDR3 sequence is 16 residues long. V was pared by 0 bases and J by 5 bases, with 19 bases between. Per the germline V gene, CDR1 is DFQATT and CDR2 is SNEGSKA (reference sequence). Here the CDR3 reads CSARDWVSELNYGYTF. CDR3 coding DNA: TGCAGTGCTAGAGACTGGGTTTCCGAGTTAAATTATGGCTACACCTTC.

This clonotype has more than one count but fewer than ten. The chain has TRBV5-4 and TRBJ1-3; 8 bases are shared with TRBD1. The CDR3 runs to 15 residues. CDR1 is SGHNT, CDR2 YYREEE, per germline (reference sequence). After removal of 5 bases from V and 4 bases from J, the junction contained 8 bases not matched to a gene. The CDR3 DNA follows: TGTGCCAGCAGTTTGAACAGACAGGGGGGAAACACCATATATTTT. It encodes CASSLNRQGGNTIYF.

This clonotype was detected only a few times. The CDR3 is CASSSLMGAATDTQYF. CDR3 in DNA: TGCGCCAGCAGCTCCCTAATGGGGGCGGCCACAGATACGCAGTATTTT. This chain joins TRBV5-1 and TRBJ2-3, with D possibly TRBD1 on 6 matching bases. From germline, CDR1 is SGHRS and CDR2 YFSETQ. V was cut by 3 bases and J by 2 bases, with 16 bases left in between. The CDR3 totals 16 residues.

This clonotype was seen a handful of times. The chain couples TRBV12-3 or TRBV12-4 to TRBJ2-2; D gene uncertain. Trimming cost V 4 bases and J 1 base, with 10 bases left between them. The CDR3 sequence is 15 residues long. CDR3 in amino acids: CASSSGALNTGELFF. The CDR3 DNA reads TGTGCCAGCAGTTCGGGCGCTTTGAACACCGGGGAGCTGTTTTTT.

V gene TRBV5-1 combines with J gene TRBJ1-1; 10 positions agree with TRBD1. Germline V gene lookup returns CDR1 SGHRS and CDR2 YFSETQ. The V gene end was trimmed by 4 bases and the J gene end by 4 bases; junction bases not matched to a gene: 7. There are 15 residues in the CDR3. CDR3 residues: CASSGGQGLGTEAFF. CDR3 sequence (DNA): TGCGCCAGCAGCGGGGGACAGGGGTTGGGCACTGAAGCTTTCTTT.

The J gene is TRBJ1-4, the V gene TRBV6-6; D is uncertain. Germline lookup yields CDR1 MNHNY and CDR2 SVGAGI (reference sequence). The CDR3 is made up of 15 amino acids. V lost 5 bases and J lost 5, with 15 bases in between. CDR3 in amino acids: CASSILGVGNEKLFF. CDR3 DNA sequence: TGTGCCAGCAGTATCCTTGGGGTAGGGAATGAAAAACTGTTTTTT.

This clonotype was observed many times. The CDR3 is CASRYRDIENTEAFF. The CDR3 coding sequence is TGTGCCAGCAGATATAGGGACATCGAGAACACTGAAGCTTTCTTT. The rearrangement links TRBV6-5 to TRBJ1-1; D is perhaps TRBD1 (6 bases). CDR1 and CDR2 from the germline V gene are MNHEY and SVGAGI. V lost 6 bases and J lost 1, with 15 bases in between. The CDR3 contains 15 residues.

This clonotype was detected a few times. V usage is TRBV28 and J usage is TRBJ2-7, with 9 bases matching TRBD1. This CDR3 is built from 12 residues. Germline V gene data show CDR1 as MDHEN and CDR2 as SYDVKM. J lost 9 bases, V lost 7 bases, and 7 bases had no gene match. CDR3 loop: CASNDRGEGQYF. The CDR3 nucleotides read TGTGCCAGCAACGACAGGGGGGAAGGGCAGTACTTC.

J is TRBJ1-6 and V is TRBV4-2; D unresolved. The germline gives CDR1 LGHNA, CDR2 YNFKEQ. The V end was cut by 0 bases, the J end by 9 bases, with 3 bases between. The CDR3 spans 12 residues. CDR3 loop: CASSQDRSPLHF. The CDR3 DNA reads as TGTGCCAGCAGCCAAGATCGTTCACCCCTCCACTTT.

This clonotype was counted between two and nine times. V is TRBV5-1 and J is TRBJ2-7, with 7 bases aligning to TRBD2. Trimming took 7 bases from V and 3 from J; bases not matched to a gene: 10. This CDR3 has 14 amino acids. Germline V gene data show CDR1 as SGHRS and CDR2 as YFSETQ. In nucleotides, the CDR3 is TGCGCCAGCGGCCAATGGGAGGGCCGCTACGAGCAGTACTTC. It translates to CASGQWEGRYEQYF.

This clonotype occurred a few times. The chain links TRBV5-1 to TRBJ2-1; TRBD2 matches 13 bases. V lost 3 bases to trimming and J lost 5 bases; unmatched junction nucleotides: 5. Germline V gives CDR1 SGHRS, CDR2 YFSETQ. This CDR3 is 16 amino acids long. Here the CDR3 DNA reads TGCGCCAGCAGCTCACTAGCGGGAGGGTCAAACAATGAGCAGTTCTTC. It is translated as CASSSLAGGSNNEQFF.

The chain links TRBV5-1 to TRBJ2-5; possible D gene TRBD2, 5 bases. This CDR3 has 13 residues. Germline-derived CDR1 and CDR2 are SGHRS and YFSETQ. V was shortened by 5 bases and J by 1 base, with 9 bases between the two germline ends. The CDR3 spells CASSEGIQETQYF. The DNA for the CDR3 is TGCGCCAGCAGTGAGGGTATCCAAGAGACCCAGTACTTC.

This clonotype was observed a few times. A read error is possible here, since a much larger clone lies one base away. CDR3 sequence (DNA): TGTACCAGCAGCTCCCCCTGGCGGAATCAGCCCCAGCATTTT. As protein: CTSSSPWRNQPQHF. The V call is TRBV7-3, the J call TRBJ1-5; D gene uncertain. The CDR3 totals 14 residues. Germline V lookup: CDR1 SGHTA, CDR2 FQGTGA.

This clonotype was observed a few times. The V gene is TRBV7-2, the J gene TRBJ2-7; D perhaps matches TRBD1 (6 bases). CDR1 SGHTA and CDR2 FQGNSA come from the germline V gene. The CDR3 consists of 13 residues. Trimming cost V 5 bases and J 1 base, with 9 bases left between them. CDR3 in DNA: TGTGCCAGCAGCGCACAGGGTTCCTACGAGCAGTACTTC. This encodes CASSAQGSYEQYF.